This T cell receptor beta chain was found in a study of metastatic and nonmetastatic thyroid tumors. Overall study: A comparison of repertoires was made across blood and tumor or nodule tissue from malignant and benign thyroid patients.

Study-level points and caveats: Relative to benign nodules, malignant thyroid tumors were reportedly characterized by significantly elevated TCR beta diversity in blood and tumor.

This clone was counted ten times or more. Its antigen is not known. No patient received treatment before thyroid surgery. Under the authors' procedure: Clinicopathological groups of papillary thyroid cancer showed CDR3 differences that were used to build a distant-metastasis classifier. TCRdb ran MiXCR on the PCR reads. In this record, the V and J calls reflect TCRdb's handling and not the investigators' own analysis. Here the sample spans 22,000 or so clones, about 14% being singletons. The clonotype originates from a female donor with papillary thyroid cancer or a benign thyroid nodule (not recorded which). Some clones in this sample may be carry-over from other donors' samples. The sequencing sample was made of blood.

CDR3 sequence: CASSQATSGRVYEQFF. The CDR3 DNA follows: TGTGCCAGCAGCCAAGCGACTAGCGGGAGGGTGTATGAGCAGTTCTTC. This chain uses TRBV4-2 with TRBJ2-1, with 14 bases identical to TRBD2. This CDR3 is 16 amino acids long. Trimming removed 1 base from V and 8 bases from J; junction bases left unmatched: 4. The V gene's germline CDR1 is LGHNA and CDR2 YNFKEQ.